The next 13 T cell receptor beta chains were all read from a single sample in a study of T-cell memory formation after mild COVID-19. Via MiXCR, TCRdb re-called the 5' RACE reads, giving one row per CDR3 protein. Of approximately 210,000 distinct CDR3 sequences listed, around 25% are singletons. The material sequenced was PBMCs or a T cell subset sorted from them (not recorded which). The receptors shown here come from an adult woman who had mild COVID-19 (a few samples of this study predate the infection). Cell type and time point are not known.

CDR3 nucleotide sequence: TGTGCCAGCAGCCTCCAGCGGAGGGGCACCGGGGAGCTGTTTTTT. It codes for CASSLQRRGTGELFF. J is TRBJ2-2 and V is TRBV7-2; D possibly corresponds to TRBD2 (6 bases). Deletions cut 5 bases from V and 4 bases from J, with 14 bases between. The V gene's germline CDR1 is SGHTA and CDR2 FQGNSA. This CDR3 spans 15 amino acids.

In this sample, this clonotype turned up a few times. The chain carries TRBV11-2 and TRBJ2-2; D remains ambiguous. V gave up 3 bases and J gave up 8 bases, with 19 bases separating them. The germline gives CDR1 SGHAT, CDR2 FQNNGV. CDR3 length: 16 amino acids. The CDR3 DNA reads TGTGCCAGCAGCTTTTATTGGGCTAGAGGAGCGGGGGAGCTGTTTTTT. It is translated as CASSFYWARGAGELFF. The variable domain in full, completed from reference TRBV11-2 and TRBJ2-2, reads EAGVAQSPRYKIIEKRQSVAFWCNPISGHATLYWYQQILGQGPKLLIQFQNNGVVDDSQLPKDRFSAERLKGVDSTLKIQPAKLEDSAVYLCASSFYWARGAGELFFGEGSRLTVL.

This clonotype turned up a few times. The chain is built from TRBV18 and TRBJ2-7; a possible D gene is TRBD1 (6 bases). The CDR3 is made up of 14 amino acids. V was cut by 2 bases and J by 3 bases, with 11 bases left in between. Germline CDR1 is KGHSH and CDR2 is LQKENI. The DNA for the CDR3 is TGTGCCAGCTCACCATACAGGGTACTCTACGAGCAGTACTTC. Translation: CASSPYRVLYEQYF. Supplemented by reference TRBV18 and TRBJ2-7, the full variable domain reads NAGVMQNPRHLVRRRGQEARLRCSPMKGHSHVYWYRQLPEEGLKFMVYLQKENIIDESGMPKERFSAEFPKEGPSILRIQQVVRGDSAAYFCASSPYRVLYEQYFGPGTRLTVT.

The chain combines TRBV7-8 with TRBJ2-7; the match to TRBD2 covers 12 bases. Trimming at V came to 1 base and at J to 1 base, leaving 11 bases not matched to a gene. CDR3 length equals 19 residues. Per the germline V gene, CDR1 is SGHVS and CDR2 is FQNEAQ. Here the CDR3 DNA reads TGTGCCAGCAGCTTAGTGTTCCTAGCGGGGGGGCCATGGTCCTACGAGCAGTACTTC. Translation gives CASSLVFLAGGPWSYEQYF. Filled out from reference TRBV7-8 and TRBJ2-7, the complete variable domain reads GAGVSQSPRYKVAKRGQDVALRCDPISGHVSLFWYQQALGQGPEFLTYFQNEAQLDKSGLPSDRFFAERPEGSVSTLKIQRTQQEDSAVYLCASSLVFLAGGPWSYEQYFGPGTRLTVT.

The chain uses TRBV20-1 and TRBJ2-2; D is ambiguous. Germline values: CDR1 DFQATT, CDR2 SNEGSKA (reference sequence). V lost 3 bases to trimming and J lost 1 base, with 9 bases between them. The CDR3 extends over 14 amino acids. The DNA of the CDR3 is TGCAGTGCTAGGAGGTCTTGGAACACCGGGGAGCTGTTTTTT. Its translation: CSARRSWNTGELFF.

V usage is TRBV12-3 or TRBV12-4 and J usage is TRBJ2-7; D assignment may be TRBD1 or TRBD2 (5 bases each). The CDR3 runs to 15 residues. V dropped 7 bases and J dropped 0 bases, with 16 bases sitting between them. CDR3 region: CASTFGTRSSYEQYF. The CDR3 DNA sequence: TGTGCCAGCACCTTCGGGACGCGTAGCTCCTACGAGCAGTACTTC.

This chain joins TRBV2 and TRBJ1-1; D is possibly TRBD1 (5 bases). Germline values: CDR1 SNHLY, CDR2 FYNNEI. The ends were cut back, 3 bases at V and 0 bases at J, with 11 bases in the middle. This CDR3 contains 15 residues. The DNA of the CDR3 is TGTGCCAGCAGTGATGGGGCAGATCTGAACACTGAAGCTTTCTTT. Protein product: CASSDGADLNTEAFF.

V usage is TRBV12-3 or TRBV12-4 and J usage is TRBJ2-1, with 8 bases that match TRBD2. V lost 5 bases and J lost 3; bases outside the gene matches: 6. This CDR3 is built from 15 residues. CDR3 sequence (DNA): TGTGCCAGCAGTATACGGGGGGGCCGCTACAATGAGCAGTTCTTC. This gives the protein CASSIRGGRYNEQFF.

The chain recombines TRBV6-5 with TRBJ2-7; 10 bases fit TRBD1. The CDR3 totals 17 residues. CDR1 and CDR2 (germline): MNHEY, SVGAGI. V dropped 4 bases and J dropped 2; count of bases not matched to a gene: 11. This CDR3 is CASSWSSGTGDTYEQYF. The CDR3, as DNA: TGTGCCAGCAGTTGGTCCTCCGGGACAGGGGACACCTACGAGCAGTACTTC.

The J gene is TRBJ1-1, the V gene TRBV27, with unresolved D. The CDR3 spans 17 residues. The germline V gene has CDR1 MNHEY and CDR2 SMNVEV (reference sequence). V lost 2 bases and J lost 1, with 17 bases in between. The CDR3 DNA follows: TGTGCCAGCAGTTTACGGAGGGCCCAAACGGCGAACACTGAAGCTTTCTTT. It is translated as CASSLRRAQTANTEAFF.

This clonotype has more than one count but fewer than ten. This rearrangement joins TRBV14 to TRBJ2-2; D is uncertain. Germline V CDR1 and CDR2: SGHDN, FVKESK. V shed 4 bases and J shed 4 bases, with 16 bases lying between them. The CDR3 is 16 residues long. CDR3 sequence (DNA): TGTGCCAGCAGCCGGTCCTCCGACCCTACCACCGGGGAGCTGTTTTTT. Its translation is CASSRSSDPTTGELFF.

This rearrangement joins TRBV27 to TRBJ2-1, with a tentative D call TRBD2 (5 bases). The germline V and J ends were trimmed by 3 bases and 12 bases, with 15 bases remaining between them. The CDR3 contains 13 residues. In germline, CDR1 is MNHEY, CDR2 SMNVEV (reference sequence). The CDR3 here is CASSFGMAGSQFF. CDR3 DNA: TGTGCCAGCAGTTTTGGGATGGCGGGTTCGCAGTTCTTC.

The genes are TRBV7-9 and TRBJ2-1, with a possible D match to TRBD2 (6 bases). The CDR3 contains 16 residues. CDR1 is SEHNR and CDR2 is FQNEAQ in the germline V gene (reference sequence). The V end lost 5 bases, the J end lost 6 bases, and 20 bases lay between the germline ends. The CDR3 nucleotides are TGTGCCAGCAGCGCACCGACTAGTCGCGTATCCAATGAGCAGTTCTTC. Amino acids: CASSAPTSRVSNEQFF.